Here is one T cell receptor beta chain with its context. Libraries were prepared by immunoSEQ multiplex PCR; TCRdb keeps only in-frame clonotypes and omits some of them. The sample lists about 88,000 clones, 85% to 90% occurring once. The germline CDR1 and CDR2 sequences are LNHNV and YYDKDF (reference sequence). This CDR3 contains 16 residues. The ends were cut back, 0 bases at V and 10 bases at J, with 18 bases in the middle. The data originate from a study of T cell responses to AZD1222 COVID-19 vaccine. Source: peripheral blood, taken 28 days after the second AZD1222 dose. The chain links TRBV15 to TRBJ1-4; possibly TRBD1 for D (5 bases). The sequence was obtained from an adult who received the AZD1222 COVID-19 vaccine. The DNA of the CDR3 is TGTGCCACCAGCAGAGATATTTCAGCCGGCGGGGGAAAACTGTTTTTT. Residues: CATSRDISAGGGKLFF.